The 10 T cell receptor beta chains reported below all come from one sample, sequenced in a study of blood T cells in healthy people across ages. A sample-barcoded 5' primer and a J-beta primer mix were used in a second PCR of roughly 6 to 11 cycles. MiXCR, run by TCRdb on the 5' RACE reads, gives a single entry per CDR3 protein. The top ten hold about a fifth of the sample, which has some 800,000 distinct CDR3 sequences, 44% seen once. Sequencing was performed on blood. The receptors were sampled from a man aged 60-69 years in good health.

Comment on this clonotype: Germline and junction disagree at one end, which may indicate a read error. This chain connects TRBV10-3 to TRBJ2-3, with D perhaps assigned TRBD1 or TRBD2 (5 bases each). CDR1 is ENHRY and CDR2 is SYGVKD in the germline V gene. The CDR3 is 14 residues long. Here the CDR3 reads CAISWGTPTGTQYF. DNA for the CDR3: TGTGCCATCAGTTGGGGGACCCCCACAGGTACGCAGTATTTT.

The CDR3 reads CASSFPGQGRDTQYF. The CDR3 DNA sequence: TGTGCCAGCAGCTTTCCGGGACAGGGAAGAGATACGCAGTATTTT. V is TRBV5-4 and J is TRBJ2-3; the match to TRBD1 covers 9 bases. Germline values: CDR1 SGHNT, CDR2 YYREEE (reference sequence). This CDR3 comprises 15 residues. V trimming: 2 bases; J trimming: 5 bases; junction bases outside the gene matches: 6. The entire variable domain, with the rest obtained from reference TRBV5-4 and TRBJ2-3, is as follows: ETGVTQSPTHLIKTRGQQVTLRCSSQSGHNTVSWYQQALGQGPQFIFQYYREEENGRGNFPPRFSGLQFPNYSSELNVNALELDDSALYLCASSFPGQGRDTQYFGPGTRLTVL.

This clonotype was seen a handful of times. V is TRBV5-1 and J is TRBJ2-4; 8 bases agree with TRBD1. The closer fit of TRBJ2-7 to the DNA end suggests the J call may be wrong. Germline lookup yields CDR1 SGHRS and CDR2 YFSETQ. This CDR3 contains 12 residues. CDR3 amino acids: CASSWDRNEQYF. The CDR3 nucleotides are TGCGCCAGCAGCTGGGACAGGAACGAGCAGTACTTC.

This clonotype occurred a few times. This CDR3 reads CASSPYVDSPLHF. CDR3 sequence (DNA): TGTGCCAGCTCACCATATGTTGATTCACCCCTCCACTTT. This rearrangement joins TRBV18 to TRBJ1-6, with D unresolved. The germline gives CDR1 KGHSH, CDR2 LQKENI. V was clipped by 2 bases and J by 8 bases, with 7 bases between them. This CDR3 is built from 13 residues.

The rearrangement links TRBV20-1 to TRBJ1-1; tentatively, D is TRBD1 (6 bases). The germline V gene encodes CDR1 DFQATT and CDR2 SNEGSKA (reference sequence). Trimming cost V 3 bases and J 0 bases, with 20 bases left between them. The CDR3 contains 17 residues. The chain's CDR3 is CSARLIGGGHMNTEAFF. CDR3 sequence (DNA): TGCAGTGCTAGGCTTATTGGAGGGGGGCACATGAACACTGAAGCTTTCTTT.

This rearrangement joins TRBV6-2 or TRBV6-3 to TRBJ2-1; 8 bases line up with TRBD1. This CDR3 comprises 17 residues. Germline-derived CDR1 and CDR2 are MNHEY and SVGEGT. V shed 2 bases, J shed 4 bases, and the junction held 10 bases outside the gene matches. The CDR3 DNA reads TGTGCCAGCAGTTACGATTCAGGGACAGGCATTTACAATGAGCAGTTCTTC. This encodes CASSYDSGTGIYNEQFF.

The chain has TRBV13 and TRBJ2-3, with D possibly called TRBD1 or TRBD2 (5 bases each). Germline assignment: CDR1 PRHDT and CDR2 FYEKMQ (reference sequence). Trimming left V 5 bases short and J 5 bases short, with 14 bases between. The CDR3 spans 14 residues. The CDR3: CASSVGPERDTQYF. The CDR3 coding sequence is TGTGCCAGCAGCGTGGGACCTGAGAGAGATACGCAGTATTTT. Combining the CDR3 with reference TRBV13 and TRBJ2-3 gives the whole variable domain AAGVIQSPRHLIKEKRETATLKCYPIPRHDTVYWYQQGPGQDPQFLISFYEKMQSDKGSIPDRFSAQQFSDYHSELNMSSLELGDSALYFCASSVGPERDTQYFGPGTRLTVL.

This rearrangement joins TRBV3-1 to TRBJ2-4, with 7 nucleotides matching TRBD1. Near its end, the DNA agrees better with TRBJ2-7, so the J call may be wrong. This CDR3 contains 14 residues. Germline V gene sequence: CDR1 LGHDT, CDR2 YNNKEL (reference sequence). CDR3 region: CASSQGGQAYEQYF. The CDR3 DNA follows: TGTGCCAGCAGCCAAGGAGGACAGGCCTACGAGCAGTACTTC.

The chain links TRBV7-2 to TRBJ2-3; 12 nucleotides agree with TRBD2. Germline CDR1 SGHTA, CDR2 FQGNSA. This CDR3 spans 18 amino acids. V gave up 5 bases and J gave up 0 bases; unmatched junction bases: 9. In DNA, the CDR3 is TGTGCCAGCAGCCCTAGACTAGCGGGGGTACTTAGCACAGATACGCAGTATTTT. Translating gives CASSPRLAGVLSTDTQYF.

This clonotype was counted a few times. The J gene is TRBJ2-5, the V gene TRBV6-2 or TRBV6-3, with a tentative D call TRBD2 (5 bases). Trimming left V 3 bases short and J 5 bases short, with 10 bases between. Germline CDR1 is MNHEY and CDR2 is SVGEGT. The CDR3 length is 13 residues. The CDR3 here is CASSYNPGETQYF. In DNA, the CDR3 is TGTGCCAGCAGTTATAACCCGGGGGAGACCCAGTACTTC.